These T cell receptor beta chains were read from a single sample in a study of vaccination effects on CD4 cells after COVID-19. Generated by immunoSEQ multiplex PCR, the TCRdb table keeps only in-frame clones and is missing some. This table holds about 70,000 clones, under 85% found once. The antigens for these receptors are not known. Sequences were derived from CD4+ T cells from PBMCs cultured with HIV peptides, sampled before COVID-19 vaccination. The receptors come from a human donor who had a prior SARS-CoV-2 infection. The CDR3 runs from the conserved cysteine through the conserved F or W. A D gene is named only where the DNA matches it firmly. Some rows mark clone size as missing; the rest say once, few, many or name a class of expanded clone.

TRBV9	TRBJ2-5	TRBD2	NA	CASSVAGGTSGGQETQYF	TGTGCCAGCAGCGTAGCCGGGGGGACTAGCGGGGGCCAAGAGACCCAGTACTTC
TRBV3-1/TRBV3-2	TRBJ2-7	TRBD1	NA	CASSLRSSGTGTPYEQYF	TGTGCCAGCAGCCTTAGGAGTTCGGGGACAGGGACCCCCTACGAGCAGTACTTC
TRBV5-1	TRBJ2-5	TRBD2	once	CASTETSGGAETQYF	TGCGCCAGCACCGAGACTAGCGGGGGGGCGGAGACCCAGTACTTC
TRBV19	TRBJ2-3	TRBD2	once	CASSRTSGITDTQYF	TGTGCCAGTAGTCGGACTAGCGGGATAACAGATACGCAGTATTTT
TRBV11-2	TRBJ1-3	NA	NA	CASSPQRASGNTIYF	TGTGCCAGCAGCCCTCAAAGGGCCTCTGGAAACACCATATATTTT
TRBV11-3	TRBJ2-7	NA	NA	CASSPGREQYF	TGTGCCAGCAGCCCCGGTCGGGAGCAGTACTTC
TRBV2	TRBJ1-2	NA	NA	CASSEGGGNYGYTF	TGTGCCAGCAGCGAAGGGGGAGGAAACTATGGCTACACCTTC
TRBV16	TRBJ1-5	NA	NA	CASSQWSNQPQHF	TGTGCCAGCAGCCAATGGTCCAATCAGCCCCAGCATTTT
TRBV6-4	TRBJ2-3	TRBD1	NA	CASSGHRQGAVADTQYF	TGTGCCAGCAGCGGACATAGACAGGGGGCGGTTGCGGATACGCAGTATTTT
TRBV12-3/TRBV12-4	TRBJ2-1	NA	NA	CASSLAGNNEQFF	TGTGCCAGCAGTTTAGCCGGGAACAATGAGCAGTTCTTC
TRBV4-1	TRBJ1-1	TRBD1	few	CASSQGKDRELRAFF	TGCGCCAGCAGCCAAGGGAAGGACAGGGAGTTGAGGGCTTTCTTT
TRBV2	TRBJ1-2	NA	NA	CASSPVDYGYTF	TGTGCCAGCAGCCCTGTGGACTATGGCTACACCTTC
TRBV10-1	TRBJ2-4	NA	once	CASIPRILLAKNIQYF	TGCGCCAGCATCCCCCGGATTCTTCTAGCCAAAAACATTCAGTACTTC
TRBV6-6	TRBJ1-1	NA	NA	CASSLQGGVYTEAFF	TGTGCCAGCAGCTTGCAGGGCGGGGTTTACACTGAAGCTTTCTTT
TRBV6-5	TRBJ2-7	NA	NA	CASSSSTNSGYEQYF	TGTGCCAGCAGTTCGTCGACTAATTCGGGCTACGAGCAGTACTTC
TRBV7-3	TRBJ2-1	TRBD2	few	CASSQTSGGGYNEQFF	TGTGCCAGCAGCCAGACTAGCGGGGGGGGCTACAATGAGCAGTTCTTC
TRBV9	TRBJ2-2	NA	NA	CASSVATGGLVDGELFF	TGTGCCAGCAGCGTAGCTACAGGGGGACTAGTCGACGGGGAGCTGTTTTTT
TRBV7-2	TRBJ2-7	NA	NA	CASSLRDEQYF	TGTGCCAGCAGCTTGCGCGATGAGCAGTACTTC
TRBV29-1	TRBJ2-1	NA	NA	CSVEPGGTYNEQFF	TGCAGCGTTGAACCGGGTGGGACCTACAATGAGCAGTTCTTC
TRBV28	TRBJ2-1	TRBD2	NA	CASRETSGFYNEQFF	TGTGCCAGCAGGGAGACTAGCGGATTCTACAATGAGCAGTTCTTC
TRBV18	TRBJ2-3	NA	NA	CASSPTATDTQYF	TGTGCCAGCTCACCGACAGCGACAGATACGCAGTATTTT
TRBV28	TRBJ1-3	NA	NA	CASRTQGRGGNTIYF	TGTGCCAGCAGGACTCAGGGGAGAGGTGGAAACACCATATATTTT
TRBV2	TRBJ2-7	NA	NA	CASSDPGLYEQYF	TGTGCCAGCAGTGATCCGGGACTCTACGAGCAGTACTTC
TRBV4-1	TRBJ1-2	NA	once	CASSPIRGGYGYTF	TGCGCCAGCAGCCCTATCCGAGGAGGTTATGGCTACACCTTC
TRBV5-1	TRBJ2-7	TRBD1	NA	CASSLVQGASYEQYF	TGCGCCAGCAGCTTGGTTCAGGGGGCATCCTACGAGCAGTACTTC
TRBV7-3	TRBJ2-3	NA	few	CASSLMRLRTGDTQYF	TGTGCCAGCAGCTTAATGCGGCTTCGTACGGGAGATACGCAGTATTTT
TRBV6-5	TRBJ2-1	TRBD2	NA	CASTKSGGSNEQFF	TGTGCCAGCACAAAAAGCGGGGGGAGTAATGAGCAGTTCTTC
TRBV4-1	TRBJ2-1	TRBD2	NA	CASSPQPPGVLAGNNEQFF	TGCGCCAGCAGCCCCCAGCCCCCGGGTGTCCTAGCGGGGAACAATGAGCAGTTCTTC
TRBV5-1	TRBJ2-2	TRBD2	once	CASSSLLAGGRTGELFF	TGCGCCAGCAGCTCCCTCCTAGCGGGAGGACGGACCGGGGAGCTGTTTTTT
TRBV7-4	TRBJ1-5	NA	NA	CASGGHDETQHF	TGTGCCAGCGGTGGACACGATGAGACCCAGCATTTT
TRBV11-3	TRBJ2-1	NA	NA	CASSPRASYNEQFF	TGTGCCAGCAGCCCTCGCGCTTCTTACAATGAGCAGTTCTTC